This TCR beta chain was identified in a study of CD8+CD57+ T cells in acquired aplastic anemia. CDR3 length equals 15 residues. Trimming left V 3 bases short and J 14 bases short, with 25 bases between. Germline loops: CDR1 SGHTA, CDR2 FQGNSA. Genomic DNA provided the template from which TCR beta VDJ and CDR3 profiles were obtained. TCRdb reprocessed the reads via MiXCR and lists one record per CDR3 protein. Here the sample spans approximately 260,000 distinct CDR3 sequences, approximately 80% being singletons. Patients sequenced had flow cytometry evidence of CD8+CD57+ cell expansion. The sequence was collected from a human donor with aplastic anemia. Sequencing was carried out using sorted CD4+, CD8+, or CD8+CD57+ T cells (not recorded which) from PBMCs. The rearrangement joins TRBV7-2 to TRBJ2-5, with D perhaps assigned TRBD1 or TRBD2 (5 bases each). The CDR3 loop reads CASSLKRDGLVYGYF. The CDR3 bases are TGTGCCAGCAGCTTGAAGAGGGACGGGCTCGTATATGGCTACTTC.